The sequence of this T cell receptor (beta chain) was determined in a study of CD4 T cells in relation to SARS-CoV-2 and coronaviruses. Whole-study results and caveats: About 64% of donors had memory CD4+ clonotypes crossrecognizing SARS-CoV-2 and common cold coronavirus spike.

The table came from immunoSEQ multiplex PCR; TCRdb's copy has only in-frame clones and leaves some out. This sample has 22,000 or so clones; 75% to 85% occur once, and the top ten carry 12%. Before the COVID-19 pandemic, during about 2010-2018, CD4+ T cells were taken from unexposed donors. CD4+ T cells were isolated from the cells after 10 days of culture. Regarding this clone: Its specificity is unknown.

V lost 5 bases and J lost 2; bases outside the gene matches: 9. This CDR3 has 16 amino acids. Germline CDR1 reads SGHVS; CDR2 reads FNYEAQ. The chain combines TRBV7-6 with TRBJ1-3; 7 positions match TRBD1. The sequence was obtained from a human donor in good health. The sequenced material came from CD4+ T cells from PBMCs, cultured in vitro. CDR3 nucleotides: TGTGCCAGCAGCCCATACTCCGGGACAGCTGGAAACACCATATATTTT. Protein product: CASSPYSGTAGNTIYF.